These T cell receptor beta chains were read from a single sample in a study of post-analysis software for immune sequencing data. TCRdb itself ran the PCR reads through MiXCR, one entry per CDR3 protein. The sample records 750,000 to 950,000 distinct CDR3 sequences, roughly 58% being singletons. Sample: blood. Receptors originate from a girl aged 10 to 17 with multiple sclerosis. Both conserved end residues are trimmed from each CDR3. Clone sizes are given selectively: once, few, many, or a class where the clone is expanded.

TRBV27	TRBJ1-2	NA	ASSLLGGVDGYT
TRBV29-1	TRBJ2-1	few	SVEDVRDEQF
TRBV20-1	TRBJ1-2	NA	SASVRGGYGYT
TRBV6-6	TRBJ1-1	NA	ASSPDSPEAF
TRBV10-3	NA	NA	AISGTAFKETQY
TRBV3-1	TRBJ2-5	NA	ASSQDPGLAGETQY
TRBV5-1	TRBJ1-2	NA	ASSLVPGVLNYGYT
TRBV12-5	TRBJ2-1	few	ASGGQEREQF
TRBV27	TRBJ2-1	few	ASSFSNSYNEQF
TRBV5-1	TRBJ2-3	NA	ASGAADRTDTQY
TRBV18	NA	NA	ASSNMGQGPLFRHEQY
TRBV7-2	TRBJ2-1	once	ASSRKVALPEWDSYNEQF
TRBV29-1	TRBJ2-1	few	SGGSLGTGKQF
TRBV12-3/TRBV12-4	TRBJ2-7	few	ASSLRGFSSYEQY
TRBV5-1	TRBJ2-5	NA	ASSSGRAEKTQY
TRBV20-1	TRBJ2-5	NA	SLGLAGRNEQY
TRBV29-1	TRBJ2-4	NA	SVSGKLAKNIQY
TRBV5-1	TRBJ2-3	few	VSRSTDTQY
TRBV20-1	TRBJ2-7	NA	SGQGTGGSTEQY